These 27 T cell receptor beta chains were sequenced from one sample in a study of T cell clusters in autoimmune cytopenias. One tube held mixed TRB-A and TRB-B primer pools for touch-down PCR. TCRdb reanalyzed the multiplex PCR reads, giving one entry per CDR3 protein sequence and no DNA. The listing contains 4,000 to 5,000 distinct CDR3 sequences. Each sample's input was approximately 0.25 ug genomic DNA, 40,000 or so genome equivalents. What was sequenced was peripheral blood. The receptors were gathered from a human donor with an autoimmune cytopenia or autoimmune hepatitis (not recorded which).

This clonotype is classed as large by frequency. The chain joins TRBV29-1 to TRBJ1-2; the D call from TCRdb, TRBD1, cannot be confirmed without DNA. Germline loops: CDR1 SQVTM, CDR2 ANQGSEA. This CDR3 spans 12 amino acids. CDR3 amino acids: CSVKQGAYGYTF.

The CDR3 protein is CASTDSTDTQYF. J is TRBJ2-3 and V is TRBV6-2 or TRBV6-3. The germline CDR1 and CDR2 sequences are MNHEY and SVGEGT. The CDR3 extends over 12 amino acids.

V gene TRBV10-3 combines with J gene TRBJ2-7; with no DNA, the TCRdb D assignment of TRBD1 cannot be verified. CDR1 ENHRY and CDR2 SYGVKD come from the germline V gene. The CDR3 consists of 16 residues. CDR3 in amino acids: CAISESKPGGHYEQYF.

This chain connects TRBV5-6 to TRBJ2-2; TCRdb selects TRBD2, and the lack of DNA leaves this call unchecked. The germline V gene has CDR1 SGHDT and CDR2 YYEEEE. The CDR3 totals 15 residues. This CDR3 reads CASSFRLAGFGELFF. Variable domain in full (rest from reference TRBV5-6 and TRBJ2-2): DAGVTQSPTHLIKTRGQQVTLRCSPKSGHDTVSWYQQALGQGPQFIFQYYEEEERQRGNFPDRFSGHQFPNYSSELNVNALLLGDSALYLCASSFRLAGFGELFFGEGSRLTVL.

This chain connects TRBV6-5 to TRBJ2-5; the D gene TCRdb calls, TRBD1, cannot be checked with no DNA. CDR1 MNHEY and CDR2 SVGAGI come from the germline V gene. This CDR3 has 13 residues. This CDR3 reads CAIRPGAGETQYF.

By frequency, this clonotype registers medium-sized. The chain employs TRBV7-2 and TRBJ2-1; no DNA is available, so the TRBD2 call from TCRdb remains unchecked. Germline V CDR1 and CDR2: SGHTA, FQGNSA. The CDR3 covers 15 residues. The CDR3 loop is CASSLLAGGFNEQFF.

This clonotype ranks as medium-sized in terms of frequency. The chain has TRBV6-5 and TRBJ1-2; the D call of TRBD1 rests on TCRdb alone, since no DNA is present to check it. Germline-derived CDR1 and CDR2 are MNHEY and SVGAGI. There are 14 residues in the CDR3. CDR3 sequence: CASSADRAPYGYTF.

The chain employs TRBV12-3 or TRBV12-4 and TRBJ2-1; the TRBD2 assignment by TCRdb is unverifiable without DNA. This CDR3 is 16 amino acids long. CDR3: CASSFYPAGSRNEQFF.

In terms of frequency, this clonotype is medium-sized. This rearrangement joins TRBV13 to TRBJ1-5. The germline gives CDR1 PRHDT, CDR2 FYEKMQ (reference sequence). This CDR3 contains 13 residues. This chain's CDR3 is CASSLNGDQPQHF.

The chain combines TRBV27 with TRBJ1-1. This CDR3 has 13 residues. Germline V lookup: CDR1 MNHEY, CDR2 SMNVEV (reference sequence). This chain's CDR3 is CASSTAPNTEAFF.

The chain carries TRBV18 and TRBJ1-4; with no DNA, the TCRdb D assignment of TRBD1 cannot be verified. This CDR3 is 13 amino acids long. From germline, CDR1 is KGHSH and CDR2 LQKENI. The CDR3 here is CASSPGTDEKLFF.

This clonotype is called medium-sized based on its frequency. V gene TRBV7-2 combines with J gene TRBJ1-5; TCRdb returns TRBD1, unconfirmable since there is no DNA. Germline CDR1 and CDR2: SGHTA and FQGNSA. The CDR3 sequence is 16 residues long. The CDR3 here is CASSGFGSGGNQPQHF.

The rearrangement joins TRBV20-1 to TRBJ2-7; absent DNA, TCRdb's TRBD2 call cannot be checked. The CDR3 loop spans 15 amino acids. Germline V CDR1 and CDR2: DFQATT, SNEGSKA (reference sequence). This CDR3 is CSAHTSGMPLDEQYF.

The CDR3 reads CASSPTGALSNGYTF. The V call is TRBV18, the J call TRBJ1-2; no DNA is available, so the TRBD1 call from TCRdb remains unchecked. The CDR3 sequence is 15 residues long. CDR1 and CDR2 from the germline V gene are KGHSH and LQKENI.

This clonotype ranks as medium-sized in terms of frequency. The gene calls are TRBV19 and TRBJ2-3; absent DNA, TCRdb's TRBD1 call cannot be checked. The CDR3 runs to 13 residues. Germline loops: CDR1 LNHDA, CDR2 SQIVND (reference sequence). Here the CDR3 reads CASSWGGADTQYF.

The V call is TRBV6-1, the J call TRBJ1-6; absent DNA, TCRdb's TRBD1 call cannot be checked. This CDR3 region has 13 residues. Germline assignment: CDR1 MNHNS and CDR2 SASEGT. This CDR3 is CASKGPGQSPLHF.

Considering frequency, this clonotype is medium-sized (0.01 to 0.1%). This rearrangement joins TRBV20-1 to TRBJ2-5; TCRdb gives TRBD2 as the D gene, but with no DNA this cannot be confirmed. The CDR3 sequence is 15 residues long. Germline CDR1 and CDR2: DFQATT and SNEGSKA (reference sequence). The CDR3 loop reads CSARGQLARQETQYF.

This clonotype is classed as large by frequency. The genes are TRBV29-1 and TRBJ1-2; the D call of TRBD1 rests on TCRdb alone, since no DNA is present to check it. The CDR3 is 13 amino acids. From germline, CDR1 is SQVTM and CDR2 ANQGSEA. CDR3 protein: CSVGGGQGYGYTF.

The chain couples TRBV6-5 to TRBJ2-7; the D call from TCRdb, TRBD1, cannot be confirmed without DNA. CDR1 and CDR2 from the germline V gene are MNHEY and SVGAGI. The CDR3 runs 15 residues. The CDR3: CASSGSGTLKGEQYF.

This clonotype registers medium-sized (0.01 to 0.1%) by frequency. This chain connects TRBV29-1 to TRBJ2-3; TCRdb lists TRBD1, though no DNA is available to test this call. Looked up from germline, CDR1 is SQVTM and CDR2 is ANQGSEA. This CDR3 contains 14 residues. CDR3: CSVEKGRGTDTQYF.

The V call is TRBV24-1, the J call TRBJ2-1; the TCRdb call, TRBD1, lacks DNA for checking. The CDR3 covers 16 residues. CDR1 is KGHDR, CDR2 SFDVKD, per germline. CDR3 residues: CATSETGQGSYNEQFF.

V and J are TRBV12-5 and TRBJ2-3; TCRdb designates TRBD1, a call that cannot be tested without DNA. The germline V gene has CDR1 LGHNT and CDR2 FRNRAP. The length of the CDR3 is 14 residues. The CDR3: CASGGQGAIDTQYF.

This clonotype shows up as medium-sized by frequency. The genes are TRBV6-5 and TRBJ1-1. This CDR3 has 13 amino acids. Germline V gene sequence: CDR1 MNHEY, CDR2 SVGAGI. CDR3 in amino acids: CASSYSRATEAFF.

The gene calls are TRBV29-1 and TRBJ1-1; TCRdb indicates TRBD1, and absent DNA this call remains unverified. The CDR3 sequence is 13 residues long. The germline gives CDR1 SQVTM, CDR2 ANQGSEA. The CDR3 here is CSATQGADTEAFF.

This clonotype is classed as medium-sized by frequency. The V gene is TRBV6-6, the J gene TRBJ2-2. Germline V gene sequence: CDR1 MNHNY, CDR2 SVGAGI (reference sequence). CDR3 length equals 12 residues. The CDR3 protein is CASSYRTGELFF.

This clonotype is classed as medium-sized by frequency. This chain connects TRBV5-4 to TRBJ2-2; TCRdb lists TRBD1, though no DNA is available to test this call. Germline loops: CDR1 SGHNT, CDR2 YYREEE (reference sequence). The CDR3 has 13 residues. CDR3: CASSRRGTGELFF.

The chain combines TRBV5-4 with TRBJ2-7; with no DNA, the TCRdb D assignment of TRBD1 cannot be verified. CDR3 length: 15 amino acids. Looked up from germline, CDR1 is SGHNT and CDR2 is YYREEE (reference sequence). The CDR3 region is CASTSGAGMTYEQYF.